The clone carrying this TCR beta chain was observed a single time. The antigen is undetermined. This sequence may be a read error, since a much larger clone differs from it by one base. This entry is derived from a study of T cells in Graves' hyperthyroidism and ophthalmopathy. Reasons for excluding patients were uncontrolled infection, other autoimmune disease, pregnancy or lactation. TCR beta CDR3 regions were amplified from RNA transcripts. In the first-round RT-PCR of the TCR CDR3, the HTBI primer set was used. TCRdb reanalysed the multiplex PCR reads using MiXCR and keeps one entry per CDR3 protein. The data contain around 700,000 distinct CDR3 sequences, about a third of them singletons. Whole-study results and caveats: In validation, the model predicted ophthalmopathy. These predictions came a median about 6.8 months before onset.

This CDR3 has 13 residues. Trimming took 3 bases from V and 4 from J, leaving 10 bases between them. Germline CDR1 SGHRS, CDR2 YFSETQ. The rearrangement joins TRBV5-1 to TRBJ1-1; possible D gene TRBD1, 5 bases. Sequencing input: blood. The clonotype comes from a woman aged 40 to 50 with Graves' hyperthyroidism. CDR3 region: CASSSPGITEAFF. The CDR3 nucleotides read TGCGCCAGCAGCTCCCCAGGGATCACTGAAGCTTTCTTT. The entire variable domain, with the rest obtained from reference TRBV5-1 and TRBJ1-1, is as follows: KAGVTQTPRYLIKTRGQQVTLSCSPISGHRSVSWYQQTPGQGLQFLFEYFSETQRNKGNFPGRFSGRQFSNSRSEMNVSTLELGDSALYLCASSSPGITEAFFGQGTRLTVV.